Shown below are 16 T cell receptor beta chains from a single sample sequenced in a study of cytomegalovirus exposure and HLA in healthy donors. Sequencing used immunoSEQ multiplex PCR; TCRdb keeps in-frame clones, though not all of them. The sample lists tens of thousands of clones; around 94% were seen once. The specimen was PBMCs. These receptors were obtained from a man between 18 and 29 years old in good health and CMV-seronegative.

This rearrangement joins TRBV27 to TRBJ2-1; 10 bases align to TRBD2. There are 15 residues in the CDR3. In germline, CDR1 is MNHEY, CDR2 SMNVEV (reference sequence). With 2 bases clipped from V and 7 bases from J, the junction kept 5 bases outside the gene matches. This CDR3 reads CASSLLAGARNEQFF. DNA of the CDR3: TGTGCCAGCAGTTTACTAGCGGGAGCGAGGAATGAGCAGTTCTTC.

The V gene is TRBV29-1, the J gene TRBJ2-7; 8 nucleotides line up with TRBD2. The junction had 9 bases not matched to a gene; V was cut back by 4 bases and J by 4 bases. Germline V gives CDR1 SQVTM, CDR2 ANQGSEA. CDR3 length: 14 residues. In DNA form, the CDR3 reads TGCAGCGTTGTTCTCGGGGGGGATAGATACGAGCAGTACTTC. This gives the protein CSVVLGGDRYEQYF.

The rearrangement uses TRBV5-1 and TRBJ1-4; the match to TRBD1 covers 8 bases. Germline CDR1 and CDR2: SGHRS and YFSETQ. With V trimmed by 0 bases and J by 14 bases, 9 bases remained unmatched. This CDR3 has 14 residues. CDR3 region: CASSLGDRTSFLFF. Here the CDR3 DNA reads TGCGCCAGCAGCTTGGGGGACAGGACGAGTTTCCTGTTTTTT.

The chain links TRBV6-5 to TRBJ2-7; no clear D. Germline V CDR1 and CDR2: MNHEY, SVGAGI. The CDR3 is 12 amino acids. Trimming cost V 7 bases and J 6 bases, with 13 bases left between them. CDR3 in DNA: TGTGCCAGCACGACGAGGCTTGGCGAGCAGTACTTC. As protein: CASTTRLGEQYF.

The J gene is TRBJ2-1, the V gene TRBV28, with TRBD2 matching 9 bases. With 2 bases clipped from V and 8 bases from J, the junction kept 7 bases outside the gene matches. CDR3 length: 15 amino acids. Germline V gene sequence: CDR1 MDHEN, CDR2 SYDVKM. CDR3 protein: CASSLASGKVDEQFF. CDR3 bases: TGTGCCAGCAGTTTAGCTAGCGGGAAGGTCGATGAGCAGTTCTTC.

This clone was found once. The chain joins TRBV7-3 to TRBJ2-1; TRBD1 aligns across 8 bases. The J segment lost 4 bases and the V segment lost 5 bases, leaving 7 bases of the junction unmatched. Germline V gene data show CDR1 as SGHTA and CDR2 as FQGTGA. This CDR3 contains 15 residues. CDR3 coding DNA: TGTGCCAGCAGCCCCCGCAGACAGGGGTACAATGAGCAGTTCTTC. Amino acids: CASSPRRQGYNEQFF.

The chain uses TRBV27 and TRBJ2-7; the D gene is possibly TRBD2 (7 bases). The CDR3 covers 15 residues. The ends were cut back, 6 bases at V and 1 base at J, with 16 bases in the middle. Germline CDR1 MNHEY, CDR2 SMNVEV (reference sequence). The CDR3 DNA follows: TGTGCCAGCAGCTTTCGGGGGGCTGTTTCCTACGAGCAGTACTTC. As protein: CASSFRGAVSYEQYF.

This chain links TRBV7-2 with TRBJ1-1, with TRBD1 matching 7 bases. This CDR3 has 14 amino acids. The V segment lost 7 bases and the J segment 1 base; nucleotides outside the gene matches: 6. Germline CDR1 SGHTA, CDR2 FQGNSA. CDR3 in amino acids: CASMIGTANTEAFF. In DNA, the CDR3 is TGTGCCAGCATGATAGGGACAGCGAACACTGAAGCTTTCTTT.

This CDR3 reads CASSIWGPGQDEKLFF. The CDR3 nucleotides read TGTGCCAGTAGTATTTGGGGACCGGGACAGGATGAAAAACTGTTTTTT. The chain combines TRBV19 with TRBJ1-4; 8 bases match TRBD1. CDR1 is LNHDA, CDR2 SQIVND, per germline (reference sequence). After removal of 3 bases from V and 6 bases from J, the junction contained 9 bases not matched to a gene. The CDR3 consists of 16 residues.

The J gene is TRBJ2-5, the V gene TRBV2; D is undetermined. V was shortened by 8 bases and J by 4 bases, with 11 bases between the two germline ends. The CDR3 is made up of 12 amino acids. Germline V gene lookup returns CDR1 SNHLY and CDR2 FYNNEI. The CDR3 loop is CASRGEVETQYF. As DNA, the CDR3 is TGTGCCAGCCGCGGAGAAGTAGAGACCCAGTACTTC.

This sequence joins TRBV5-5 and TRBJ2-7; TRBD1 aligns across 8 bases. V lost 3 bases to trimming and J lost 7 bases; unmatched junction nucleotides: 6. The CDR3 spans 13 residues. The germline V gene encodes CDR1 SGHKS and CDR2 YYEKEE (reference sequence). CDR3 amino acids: CASSWTGTGEQYF. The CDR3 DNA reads TGTGCCAGCAGCTGGACAGGGACAGGTGAGCAGTACTTC.

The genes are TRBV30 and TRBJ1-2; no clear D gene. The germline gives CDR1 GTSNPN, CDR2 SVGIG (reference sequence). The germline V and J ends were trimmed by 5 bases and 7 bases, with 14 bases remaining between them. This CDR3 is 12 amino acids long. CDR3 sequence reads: CAWLTEGSGYTF. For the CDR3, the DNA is TGTGCCTGGCTCACGGAGGGATCTGGCTACACCTTC.

Here the CDR3 reads CASSVVPAGASTDTQYF. In DNA form, the CDR3 reads TGTGCCAGCAGCGTAGTCCCGGCAGGGGCGAGCACAGATACGCAGTATTTT. The chain couples TRBV9 to TRBJ2-3; D perhaps matches TRBD1 (6 bases). Germline V gene lookup returns CDR1 SGDLS and CDR2 YYNGEE. Trimming took 0 bases from V and 0 from J, leaving 14 bases between them. This CDR3 comprises 17 residues.

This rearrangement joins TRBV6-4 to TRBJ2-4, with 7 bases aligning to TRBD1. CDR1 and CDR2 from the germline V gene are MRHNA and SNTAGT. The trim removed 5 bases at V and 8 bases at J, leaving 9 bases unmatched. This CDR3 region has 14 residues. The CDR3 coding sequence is TGTGCCAGCAGTCTTTCAGGGGGTTCGGACATTCAGTACTTC. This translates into CASSLSGGSDIQYF.

DNA for the CDR3: TGCGCATCCGCGCGTAGCGGGAGCCAGAACACCGGGGAGCTGTTTTTT. Translating it yields CASARSGSQNTGELFF. The V gene is TRBV5-1, the J gene TRBJ2-2; 9 positions agree with TRBD2. The CDR3 spans 16 residues. The germline CDR1 and CDR2 sequences are SGHRS and YFSETQ.

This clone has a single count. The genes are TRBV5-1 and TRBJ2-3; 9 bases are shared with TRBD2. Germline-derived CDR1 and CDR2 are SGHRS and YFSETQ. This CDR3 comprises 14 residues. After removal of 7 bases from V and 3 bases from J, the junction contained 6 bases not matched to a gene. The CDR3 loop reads CASSAGGSTDTQYF. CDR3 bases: TGCGCCAGCTCGGCGGGAGGGAGTACAGATACGCAGTATTTT.